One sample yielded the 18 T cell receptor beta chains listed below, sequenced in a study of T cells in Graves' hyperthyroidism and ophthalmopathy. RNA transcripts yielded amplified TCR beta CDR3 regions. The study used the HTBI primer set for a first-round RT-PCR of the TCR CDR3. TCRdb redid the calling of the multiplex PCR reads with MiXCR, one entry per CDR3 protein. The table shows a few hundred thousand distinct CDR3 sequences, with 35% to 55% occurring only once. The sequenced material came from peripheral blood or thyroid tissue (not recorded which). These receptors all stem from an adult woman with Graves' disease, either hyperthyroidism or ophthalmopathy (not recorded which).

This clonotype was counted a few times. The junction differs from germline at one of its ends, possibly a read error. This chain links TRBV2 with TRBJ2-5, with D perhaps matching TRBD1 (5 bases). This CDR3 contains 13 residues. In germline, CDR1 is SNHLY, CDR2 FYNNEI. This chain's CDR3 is CAISTTGGETQYF. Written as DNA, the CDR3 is TGTGCCATCAGTACTACAGGTGGAGAGACCCAGTACTTC.

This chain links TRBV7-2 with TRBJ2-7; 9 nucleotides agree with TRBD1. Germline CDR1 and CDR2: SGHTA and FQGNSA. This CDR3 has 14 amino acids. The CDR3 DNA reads TGTGCTAGAAGTCCGGGACAGGGAAGCTACGAGCAGTACTTC. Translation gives CARSPGQGSYEQYF.

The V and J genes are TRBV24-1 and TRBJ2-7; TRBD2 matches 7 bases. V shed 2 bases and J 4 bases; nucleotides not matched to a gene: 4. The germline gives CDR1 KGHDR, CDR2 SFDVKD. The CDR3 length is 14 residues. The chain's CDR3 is CATSDSGGSYEQYF. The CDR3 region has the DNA TGTGCCACCAGTGATTCCGGGGGGTCGTACGAGCAGTACTTC.

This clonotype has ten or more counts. Written as DNA, the CDR3 is TGCGCCAGCAGCCAAGATCGAACAGGGTGGTATGGCTACACCTTC. It yields the protein CASSQDRTGWYGYTF. The V and J genes are TRBV4-1 and TRBJ1-2, with D possibly TRBD1 on 6 matching bases. Trimming stripped 0 bases from V and 5 bases from J, with 13 bases between. The CDR3 runs to 15 residues. The germline CDR1 and CDR2 sequences are MGHRA and YSYEKL.

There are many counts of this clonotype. The CDR3 is CATSSSNGGQPQHF. CDR3 in DNA: TGTGCCACCAGCTCCTCAAACGGGGGGCAGCCCCAGCATTTT. The chain links TRBV15 to TRBJ1-5, with D possibly being TRBD1 (5 bases). CDR1 is LNHNV, CDR2 YYDKDF, per germline (reference sequence). CDR3 size: 14 residues. V was shortened by 5 bases and J by 7 bases, with 15 bases between the two germline ends.

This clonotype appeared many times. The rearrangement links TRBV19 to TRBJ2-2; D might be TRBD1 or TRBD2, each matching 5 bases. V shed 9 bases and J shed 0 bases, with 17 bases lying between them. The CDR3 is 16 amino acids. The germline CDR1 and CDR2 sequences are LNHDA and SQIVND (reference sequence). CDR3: CASQVAGTTNTGELFF. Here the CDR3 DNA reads TGTGCCAGCCAGGTAGCCGGGACGACGAACACCGGGGAGCTGTTTTTT.

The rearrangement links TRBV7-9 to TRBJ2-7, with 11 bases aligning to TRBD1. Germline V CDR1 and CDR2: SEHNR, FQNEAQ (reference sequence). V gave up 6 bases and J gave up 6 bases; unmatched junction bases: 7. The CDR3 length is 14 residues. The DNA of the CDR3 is TGTGCCAGCAGTCCGGACAGGGGGCTCTTCGAGCAGTACTTC. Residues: CASSPDRGLFEQYF.

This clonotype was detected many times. DNA for the CDR3: TGCAGTGCTAGAGATGATGCAGGATTTGGAAACACCATATATTTT. Translating gives CSARDDAGFGNTIYF. The chain carries TRBV20-1 and TRBJ1-3; D is uncertain. The ends were cut back, 0 bases at V and 3 bases at J, with 12 bases in the middle. CDR1 and CDR2 from the germline V gene are DFQATT and SNEGSKA (reference sequence). CDR3 length: 15 residues.

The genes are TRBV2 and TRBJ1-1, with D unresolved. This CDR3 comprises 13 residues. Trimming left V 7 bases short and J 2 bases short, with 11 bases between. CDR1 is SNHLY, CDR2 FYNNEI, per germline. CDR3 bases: TGTGCCAGCACCCCCCCCGGTAACACTGAAGCTTTCTTT. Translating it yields CASTPPGNTEAFF. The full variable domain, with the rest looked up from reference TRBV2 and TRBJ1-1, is EPEVTQTPSHQVTQMGQEVILRCVPISNHLYFYWYRQILGQKVEFLVSFYNNEISEKSEIFDDQFSVERPDGSNFTLKIRSTKLEDSAMYFCASTPPGNTEAFFGQGTRLTVV.

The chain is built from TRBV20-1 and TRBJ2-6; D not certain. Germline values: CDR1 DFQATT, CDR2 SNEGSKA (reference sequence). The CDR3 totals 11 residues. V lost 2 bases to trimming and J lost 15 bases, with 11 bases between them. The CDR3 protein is CSARSRNSLTF. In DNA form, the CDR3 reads TGCAGTGCTAGATCGAGAAACTCCCTGACTTTC.

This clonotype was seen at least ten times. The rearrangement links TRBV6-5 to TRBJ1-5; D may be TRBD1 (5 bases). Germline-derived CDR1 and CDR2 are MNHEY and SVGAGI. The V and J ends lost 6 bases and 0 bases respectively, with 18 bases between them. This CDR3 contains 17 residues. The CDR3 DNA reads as TGTGCCAGCAGGGTGGGAACAGGTCAATATAGCAATCAGCCCCAGCATTTT. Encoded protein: CASRVGTGQYSNQPQHF.

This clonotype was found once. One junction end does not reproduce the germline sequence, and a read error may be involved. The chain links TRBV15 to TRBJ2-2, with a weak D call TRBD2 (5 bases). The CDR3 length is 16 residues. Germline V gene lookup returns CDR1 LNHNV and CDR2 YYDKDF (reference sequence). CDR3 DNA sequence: TGTGCCACCAGCAGAGATACGGGCATCTACACCGGGGAGCTGTCTTGG. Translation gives CATSRDTGIYTGELSW.

Here the CDR3 reads CASSLGPGMTF. CDR3 DNA: TGTGCCAGCAGTTTAGGGCCGGGCATGACTTTC. The chain recombines TRBV12-3 or TRBV12-4 with TRBJ2-6; no clear D gene. The CDR3 totals 11 residues. V lost 1 base, J lost 17 bases, and 9 bases lay in between.

CDR3 bases: TGCAGTGCTGGGGGGATCAGGGAGGATCAGCCCCAGCATTTT. Translation: CSAGGIREDQPQHF. V and J are TRBV20-1 and TRBJ1-5; weak D call: TRBD1 (5 bases). Per germline, CDR1 DFQATT and CDR2 SNEGSKA (reference sequence). V dropped 5 bases and J dropped 5 bases, with 16 bases sitting between them. This CDR3 region has 14 residues.

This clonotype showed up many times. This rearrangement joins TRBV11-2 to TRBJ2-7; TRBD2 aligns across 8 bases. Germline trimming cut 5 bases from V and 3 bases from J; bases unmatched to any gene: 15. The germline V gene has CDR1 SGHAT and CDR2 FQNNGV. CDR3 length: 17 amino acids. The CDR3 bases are TGTGCCAGCAGCCCCCCCAGACTGGCGGGAGGTCACTACGAGCAGTACTTC. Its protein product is CASSPPRLAGGHYEQYF.

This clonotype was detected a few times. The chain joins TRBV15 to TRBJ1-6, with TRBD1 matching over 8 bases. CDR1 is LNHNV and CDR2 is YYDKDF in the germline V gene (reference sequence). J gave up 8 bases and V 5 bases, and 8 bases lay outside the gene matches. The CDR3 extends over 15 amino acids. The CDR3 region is CATSRSGTGDSPLHF. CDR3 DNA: TGTGCCACCAGCCGCTCCGGGACAGGCGATTCACCCCTCCACTTT.

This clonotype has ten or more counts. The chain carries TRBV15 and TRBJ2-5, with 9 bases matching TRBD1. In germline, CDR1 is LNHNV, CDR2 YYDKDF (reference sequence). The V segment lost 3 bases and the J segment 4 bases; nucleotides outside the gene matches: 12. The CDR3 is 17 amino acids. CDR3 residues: CATSRSLGTGMGETQYF. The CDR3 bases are TGTGCCACCAGCAGGTCCCTTGGGACAGGGATGGGAGAGACCCAGTACTTC.

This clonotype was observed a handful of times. The CDR3 bases are TGTGCCAGCAGGACAGGGGTGACACCCCTCCACTTT. The encoded protein is CASRTGVTPLHF. The chain is built from TRBV6-4 and TRBJ1-6, with 8 bases identical to TRBD1. Per the germline V gene, CDR1 is MRHNA and CDR2 is SNTAGT. The CDR3 contains 12 residues. V was clipped by 6 bases and J by 11 bases; unmatched bases: 3.